Listed below are T cell receptor beta chains from one sample, sequenced in a study of blood T cell repertoires in COVID-19. Libraries were prepared by immunoSEQ multiplex PCR; TCRdb keeps only in-frame clonotypes and omits some of them. The sample comprises about 90,000 clones, 75% to 90% of which are singletons, and about 12% rests with the top ten. Material: peripheral blood. Receptors were obtained from a human donor in a cohort sampled during active COVID-19. Each CDR3 is given without its conserved first and last residue.

length | J | V | CDR3
12 | TRBJ2-5 | TRBV11-2 | ASSWNRGKETQY
13 | TRBJ2-2 | TRBV6-5 | ASKLSPRGTGELF
12 | TRBJ2-1 | TRBV9 | ASSVDSSYNEQF
14 | TRBJ2-7 | TRBV3-1/TRBV3-2 | ASSQKGRTGSYEQY
13 | TRBJ1-6 | TRBV19 | ASSKSDRQNSPLH
11 | TRBJ1-1 | TRBV6-4 | ASRDNLNTEAF
11 | TRBJ2-3 | TRBV24-1 | ATSRQGTDTQY
13 | TRBJ2-7 | TRBV28 | ASSHQTGGGYEQY
12 | TRBJ2-7 | TRBV5-6 | ASSATGTGDEQY
13 | TRBJ2-1 | TRBV19 | ASSIIQGGYNEQF
17 | TRBJ1-2 | TRBV19 | ASSIDLGDGGGGPYGYT
11 | TRBJ2-7 | TRBV7-3 | ASSQGTSSEQY
15 | TRBJ2-1 | TRBV30 | AWSGGQGGSLYNEQF
12 | TRBJ2-5 | TRBV2 | ASSDSSGQETQY
14 | TRBJ2-1 | TRBV7-2 | AGHPGGRGSYNEQF
15 | TRBJ2-1 | TRBV10-1 | ASSERGAGGLYNEQF
12 | TRBJ2-3 | TRBV10-1 | ASSAGTSTDTQY
13 | TRBJ1-4 | TRBV14 | ASSQGNGGNEKLF
12 | TRBJ1-5 | TRBV7-2 | ASSSDKEYQPQH
14 | TRBJ2-3 | TRBV11-1 | ASSPGQGLWTDTQY
13 | TRBJ1-1 | TRBV5-1 | ASSSRGDRNTEAF
14 | TRBJ2-5 | TRBV5-1 | ASSLVPTTYQETQY
12 | TRBJ2-1 | TRBV30 | AWRRQGFRAEQF
9 | TRBJ1-1 | TRBV5-1 | ASSFGVEAF
12 | TRBJ1-4 | TRBV4-3 | ASSQQGTAEKLF
11 | TRBJ1-5 | TRBV10-3 | AISPGFGQPQH
13 | TRBJ2-2 | TRBV5-1 | ASAEAGAGAGELF
11 | TRBJ1-1 | TRBV7-9 | ASSLEVESEAF
11 | TRBJ2-7 | TRBV6-5 | ASSPGLFYEQY
13 | TRBJ1-5 | TRBV7-2 | ASSSRQGVKQPQH
12 | TRBJ2-3 | TRBV5-6 | ASSLGAPVDTQY
12 | TRBJ1-1 | TRBV7-9 | ASSLARPNTEAF
15 | TRBJ1-5 | TRBV10-3 | AISEGHQLYSNQPQH
11 | TRBJ2-3 | TRBV7-3 | ASSLSYRDTQY
12 | TRBJ1-1 | TRBV18 | ASSPDIEDTEAF
14 | TRBJ1-3 | TRBV11-1 | ASSPRTGHSGNTIY
14 | TRBJ2-1 | TRBV6-2/TRBV6-3 | ASSFVLGQGTNEQF
11 | TRBJ1-2 | TRBV7-2 | ASTRTGGYGYT
9 | TRBJ2-5 | TRBV5-1 | ASSFEETQY
12 | TRBJ1-2 | TRBV5-6 | ASSLGQDWKGYT
11 | TRBJ1-1 | TRBV28 | ASTLRLSTEAF
13 | TRBJ2-7 | TRBV4-2 | ASSQEPDSSYEQY